The rows below give T cell receptor beta chains drawn from one sample of a study of shared clonotypes between healthy human individuals. Assay: immunoSEQ multiplex PCR; the TCRdb copy retains only in-frame clones and omits some. The sample holds some 630,000 clones; about 96% are singletons and the top ten take about 0.11%. The specimen was naive CD8+ T cells sorted from blood. The origin of the receptors is a woman in her 30s in good health. CDR3s include the opening cysteine and the closing phenylalanine or tryptophan. Fields, in order: J gene, V gene, clone size, D gene, CDR3 protein, CDR3 DNA. A D gene is named only where the DNA matches it firmly. Expanded clones are given a class, and other clones once, few, many or no size at all.

J: TRBJ2-7; V: TRBV30; size: .; D: .; CDR3: CAWSVAHYYEQYF; DNA: TGTGCCTGGAGTGTCGCCCATTACTACGAGCAGTACTTC
J: TRBJ1-1; V: TRBV28; size: once; D: .; CDR3: CASSFNLWREGTEAFF; DNA: TGTGCCAGCAGTTTTAATCTATGGAGGGAGGGCACTGAAGCTTTCTTT
J: TRBJ1-5; V: TRBV10-3; size: once; D: .; CDR3: CAISEDNQPQHF; DNA: TGTGCCATCAGTGAGGACAATCAGCCCCAGCATTTT
J: TRBJ1-4; V: TRBV13; size: .; D: .; CDR3: CASSLWTATNEKLFF; DNA: TGTGCCAGCAGCCTCTGGACGGCAACTAATGAAAAACTGTTTTTT
J: TRBJ1-5; V: TRBV19; size: .; D: TRBD1; CDR3: CASSLTGLYSNQPQHF; DNA: TGTGCCAGTAGTCTGACAGGGCTGTATAGCAATCAGCCCCAGCATTTT
J: TRBJ1-6; V: TRBV5-6; size: .; D: .; CDR3: CASSLGSSYNSPLHF; DNA: TGTGCCAGCAGCTTGGGTAGCTCCTATAATTCACCCCTCCACTTT
J: TRBJ2-5; V: TRBV27; size: .; D: .; CDR3: CASGSPSSQETQYF; DNA: TGTGCCAGCGGATCGCCATCCTCCCAAGAGACCCAGTACTTC
J: TRBJ1-1; V: TRBV6-5; size: .; D: .; CDR3: CASSYRPTGGGTEAFF; DNA: TGTGCCAGCAGTTACCGACCGACAGGAGGGGGCACTGAAGCTTTCTTT
J: TRBJ2-2; V: TRBV13; size: .; D: .; CDR3: CASSFTGSNPGELFF; DNA: TGTGCCAGCAGCTTTACAGGGTCTAATCCCGGGGAGCTGTTTTTT
J: TRBJ2-2; V: TRBV7-6; size: .; D: TRBD2; CDR3: CASSVGLALNTGELFF; DNA: TGTGCCAGCAGCGTTGGACTAGCGTTGAACACCGGGGAGCTGTTTTTT
J: TRBJ2-5; V: TRBV7-6; size: few; D: TRBD2; CDR3: CASSLGGKTQYF; DNA: TGTGCCAGCAGCTTGGGGGGGAAGACCCAGTACTTC
J: TRBJ2-1; V: TRBV19; size: .; D: .; CDR3: CASAYPRGRAGYNEQFF; DNA: TGTGCCAGCGCCTACCCTAGGGGGAGGGCCGGCTACAATGAGCAGTTCTTC
J: TRBJ2-1; V: TRBV7-9; size: .; D: TRBD1; CDR3: CASSLAGTGRDEQFF; DNA: TGTGCCAGCAGCTTAGCAGGGACAGGGCGGGATGAGCAGTTCTTC
J: TRBJ2-3; V: TRBV5-4; size: .; D: .; CDR3: CASSSRSLPADTQYF; DNA: TGTGCCAGCAGCTCCCGGAGTCTCCCGGCAGATACGCAGTATTTT
J: TRBJ2-7; V: TRBV4-1; size: .; D: .; CDR3: CASSQEKEADSYYEQYF; DNA: TGCGCCAGCAGCCAAGAAAAGGAAGCGGACAGCTACTACGAGCAGTACTTC
J: TRBJ2-5; V: TRBV2; size: once; D: TRBD2; CDR3: CASSELAGGETQYF; DNA: TGTGCCAGCAGTGAACTAGCGGGGGGGGAGACCCAGTACTTC
J: TRBJ2-7; V: TRBV9; size: .; D: .; CDR3: CASSVGPGGGIEQYF; DNA: TGTGCCAGCAGCGTAGGACCAGGAGGGGGGATCGAGCAGTACTTC
J: TRBJ2-2; V: TRBV28; size: .; D: .; CDR3: CASKTQGVGELFF; DNA: TGTGCCAGTAAAACCCAGGGTGTCGGGGAGCTGTTTTTT
J: TRBJ2-7; V: TRBV27; size: .; D: TRBD2; CDR3: CASSFQRTSGTSYEQYF; DNA: TGTGCCAGCAGTTTCCAAAGGACTAGCGGTACCTCCTACGAGCAGTACTTC
J: TRBJ2-7; V: TRBV5-4; size: once; D: TRBD2; CDR3: CASSPGTSRVYEQYF; DNA: TGTGCCAGCAGCCCTGGGACTAGCCGGGTTTACGAGCAGTACTTC
J: TRBJ2-7; V: TRBV14; size: .; D: TRBD1; CDR3: CASSHGTGYYEQYF; DNA: TGTGCCAGCAGCCACGGGACAGGGTACTACGAGCAGTACTTC
J: TRBJ1-2; V: TRBV29-1; size: once; D: TRBD1; CDR3: CSVDAGQGAYGYTF; DNA: TGCAGCGTTGATGCGGGACAGGGAGCCTATGGCTACACCTTC
J: TRBJ2-7; V: TRBV5-6; size: .; D: .; CDR3: CASSLDGNPSEQYF; DNA: TGTGCCAGCAGCTTGGACGGGAATCCTAGCGAGCAGTACTTC
J: TRBJ1-5; V: TRBV30; size: .; D: TRBD1; CDR3: CAWSLGQGNQPQHF; DNA: TGTGCCTGGAGTCTAGGACAGGGCAATCAGCCCCAGCATTTT
J: TRBJ2-3; V: TRBV7-3; size: .; D: .; CDR3: CASSYGVSSTDTQYF; DNA: TGTGCCAGCAGCTACGGAGTCTCTAGCACAGATACGCAGTATTTT
J: TRBJ1-1; V: TRBV7-8; size: .; D: .; CDR3: CASSLLPTGRMNTEAFF; DNA: TGTGCCAGCAGCTTACTCCCCACGGGGCGAATGAACACTGAAGCTTTCTTT
J: TRBJ2-7; V: TRBV5-6; size: .; D: TRBD2; CDR3: CASSLAGGSYYEQYF; DNA: TGTGCCAGCAGCTTGGCCGGCGGGAGCTATTACGAGCAGTACTTC
J: TRBJ1-2; V: TRBV6-1; size: .; D: .; CDR3: CASSKRNYGYTF; DNA: TGTGCCAGCAGTAAGAGGAACTATGGCTACACCTTC
J: TRBJ1-2; V: TRBV2; size: .; D: .; CDR3: CARLQDPTF; DNA: TGTGCCAGACTACAGGATCCCACCTTC
J: TRBJ1-3; V: TRBV7-6; size: .; D: .; CDR3: CASSLGPGTGNTIYF; DNA: TGTGCCAGCAGCTTAGGACCCGGAACTGGAAACACCATATATTTT
J: TRBJ2-7; V: TRBV7-9; size: .; D: TRBD2; CDR3: CASSLVLAGRYEQYF; DNA: TGTGCCAGCAGCTTAGTGCTAGCGGGACGCTACGAGCAGTACTTC
J: TRBJ1-2; V: TRBV27; size: few; D: .; CDR3: CASSFNSLYGYTF; DNA: TGTGCCAGCAGTTTTAACAGCCTCTATGGCTACACCTTC
J: TRBJ2-1; V: TRBV7-9; size: .; D: .; CDR3: CASSPDRTEQFF; DNA: TGTGCCAGCAGTCCCGACCGAACCGAGCAGTTCTTC
J: TRBJ2-7; V: TRBV6-5; size: .; D: .; CDR3: CASSRDSNEQYF; DNA: TGTGCCAGCAGTCGGGACTCAAACGAGCAGTACTTC
J: TRBJ2-7; V: TRBV4-1; size: .; D: .; CDR3: CASSQSGEQYF; DNA: TGCGCCAGCAGCCAGTCAGGGGAGCAGTACTTC
J: TRBJ2-7; V: TRBV7-9; size: .; D: .; CDR3: CASSASGTSLYEQYF; DNA: TGTGCCAGCAGCGCCTCCGGGACAAGTCTCTACGAGCAGTACTTC
J: TRBJ2-7; V: TRBV27; size: .; D: .; CDR3: CASGDFPLYEQYF; DNA: TGTGCCAGCGGGGACTTCCCCCTCTACGAGCAGTACTTC
J: TRBJ2-7; V: TRBV19; size: .; D: .; CDR3: CASSIGQTGAYEQYF; DNA: TGTGCCAGTAGTATTGGACAAACCGGGGCCTACGAGCAGTACTTC
J: TRBJ1-2; V: TRBV28; size: .; D: TRBD1; CDR3: CASRFNTGGGYTF; DNA: TGTGCCAGCAGATTCAATACAGGGGGTGGCTACACCTTC
J: TRBJ2-5; V: TRBV5-4; size: .; D: .; CDR3: CASSLRETQYF; DNA: TGTGCCAGCAGCTTACGGGAGACCCAGTACTTC
J: TRBJ2-7; V: TRBV5-6; size: .; D: TRBD2; CDR3: CASSLDASGSRLLDEQYF; DNA: TGTGCCAGCAGCTTGGACGCTAGCGGGAGTCGGCTTCTGGACGAGCAGTACTTC
J: TRBJ2-7; V: TRBV28; size: .; D: .; CDR3: CASSSPGLILMQYF; DNA: TGTGCCAGCAGTTCACCGGGACTGATACTTATGCAGTACTTC
J: TRBJ2-5; V: TRBV27; size: .; D: TRBD2; CDR3: CASSLFAGVRGETQYF; DNA: TGTGCCAGCAGTTTATTCGCGGGAGTACGGGGAGAGACCCAGTACTTC